A selection of T cell receptor beta chains follows, all from one sample in a study of shared clonotypes between healthy human individuals. Sequencing used immunoSEQ multiplex PCR; TCRdb keeps in-frame clones, though not all of them. The sample shows 2 million to 2.5 million clones, 85% to 95% of them seen only once. The material sequenced was naive CD4+ T cells from PBMCs. The receptors were sampled from a man younger than 35 in good health. Some clones in this sample may be carry-over from other donors' samples. Both conserved end residues are part of each CDR3. A D gene is named only where the DNA matches it firmly. Only some rows state a clone size, as once, few, many or a class for expanded clones.

J,size,D,V,DNA,CDR3
TRBJ2-1,-,TRBD2,TRBV30,TGTGCCTGGAAGAAGACTAGCGGCAACAATGAGCAGTTCTTC,CAWKKTSGNNEQFF
TRBJ2-7,-,-,TRBV7-3,TGTGCCAGCAGCTCCGGACTGGGCTACGAGCAGTACTTC,CASSSGLGYEQYF
TRBJ2-3,-,TRBD2,TRBV7-9,TGTGCCAGCAGCCGCTACCAAGCGGGAGGAACAGATACGCAGTATTTT,CASSRYQAGGTDTQYF
TRBJ2-7,-,-,TRBV5-8,TGTGCCAGCAGCTCCTATGGTATAGGGGAACCCTACGAGCAGTACTTC,CASSSYGIGEPYEQYF
TRBJ1-4,-,-,TRBV29-1,TGCAGCGTGGGGACGGGAGGGGATGAAAAACTGTTTTTT,CSVGTGGDEKLFF
TRBJ2-1,-,-,TRBV4-3,TGCGCCAGCAGCCAACCGCCCCACAATGAGCAGTTCTTC,CASSQPPHNEQFF
TRBJ2-7,-,TRBD2,TRBV2,TGTGCCAGCGGGCCCGGGGGGGACTTATCCTACGAGCAGTACTTC,CASGPGGDLSYEQYF
TRBJ2-3,-,TRBD2,TRBV5-1,TGCGCCAGCAGCTGGACCCAAGCGGGGGCGAGCACAGATACGCAGTATTTT,CASSWTQAGASTDTQYF
TRBJ2-5,-,-,TRBV7-9,TGTGCCAGCAGCTTCGACGGGACACAGGCGTCAGAGACCCAGTACTTC,CASSFDGTQASETQYF
TRBJ1-1,-,-,TRBV6-5,TGTGCCAGCAGTTACTTCGGGGAAAACACTGAAGCTTTCTTT,CASSYFGENTEAFF
TRBJ1-3,-,-,TRBV2,TGTGCCAGCAGCCTACAGGGTCTCTCTGGAAACACCATATATTTT,CASSLQGLSGNTIYF
TRBJ1-2,-,-,TRBV5-1,TGCGCCAGCAGCTTGGACCCTCGGTGGGATGGCTACACCTTC,CASSLDPRWDGYTF
TRBJ1-5,-,-,TRBV19,TGTGCCAGTACGTCCGGGGGAGGGCAGCCCCAGCATTTT,CASTSGGGQPQHF
TRBJ2-2,-,TRBD2,TRBV13,TGTGCCAGCAGCTTATTCCGCGGGAGCCCCGGGGAGCTGTTTTTT,CASSLFRGSPGELFF
TRBJ2-1,-,-,TRBV28,TGTGCCAGCAGTTTTCGGCCTTACAATGAGCAGTTCTTC,CASSFRPYNEQFF
TRBJ2-2,-,-,TRBV6-1,TGTGCCAGCAGTGCTTTTCGGGACAAGAACACCGGGGAGCTGTTTTTT,CASSAFRDKNTGELFF
TRBJ2-1,-,-,TRBV6-1,TGTGCCCTCCGAAGGGCTGGGAATGAGCAGTTCTTC,CALRRAGNEQFF
TRBJ2-7,-,TRBD2,TRBV18,TGTGCCAGCTCACCACTGGGCGGGACTACCGAGCAGTACTTC,CASSPLGGTTEQYF
TRBJ2-4,-,-,TRBV7-9,TGTGCCAGCAGCTTATCGGCGCAGTCGATTCAGTACTTC,CASSLSAQSIQYF
TRBJ2-1,-,TRBD2,TRBV4-2,TGTGCCAGCAGCCAAGACGCGCGGGAGGATTACAATGAGCAGTTCTTC,CASSQDAREDYNEQFF
TRBJ1-5,-,TRBD1,TRBV28,TGTGCCAGCAGTTTAGGCTTAAGCAGGGGGCAAGGGAATCAGCCCCAGCATTTT,CASSLGLSRGQGNQPQHF
TRBJ1-2,-,-,TRBV28,TGTGCCAGCAGTGGAGGGACGCCCTATGGCTACACCTTC,CASSGGTPYGYTF
TRBJ2-1,-,-,TRBV15,TGTGCCACCGGGACACCCCCCCTAAACAATGAGCAGTTCTTC,CATGTPPLNNEQFF
TRBJ2-5,once,-,TRBV6-5,TGTGCCAGCACTCAGGGGGAGACCCAGTACTTC,CASTQGETQYF
TRBJ1-1,-,-,TRBV21-1,TGTGCCAGCAGCAAAGGTTGGACTGAAGCTTTCTTT,CASSKGWTEAFF
TRBJ1-5,-,TRBD1,TRBV13,TGTGCCAGCAGCTTAACAGGGGGTGGGGATCAGCCCCAGCATTTT,CASSLTGGGDQPQHF
TRBJ2-7,-,TRBD1,TRBV7-9,TGTGCCAGCAGCTCCCTCGGACAGGGGAGCTACGAGCAGTACTTC,CASSSLGQGSYEQYF
TRBJ2-3,-,TRBD2,TRBV28,TGTGCCAGCAGTTTTAGACTAGCGGGATTGAGCACAGATACGCAGTATTTT,CASSFRLAGLSTDTQYF
TRBJ2-7,once,-,TRBV19,TGTGCCAGTAGCGACCAGACAAGGAACAGGGCCTACGAGCAGTACTTC,CASSDQTRNRAYEQYF
TRBJ1-2,-,-,TRBV28,TGTGCCAGCAGCTCCGGTAGGGACATCTATGGCTACACCTTC,CASSSGRDIYGYTF
TRBJ1-2,-,TRBD1,TRBV11-2,TGTGCCAGCAGCCGCGGGACAGGGGTGGAGGTTGGCTACACCTTC,CASSRGTGVEVGYTF
TRBJ2-2,-,TRBD2,TRBV6-5,TGTGCCAGCAGTTACGAATTAGCGGGAGCGGTCGGGGAGCTGTTTTTT,CASSYELAGAVGELFF
TRBJ2-1,-,TRBD2,TRBV28,TGTGCCAGCAGTGTTAGCGGGAGATCTAGAAATGAGCAGTTCTTC,CASSVSGRSRNEQFF
TRBJ2-5,-,-,TRBV2,TGTGCCAGCAGTGACCGGGTGAGGGGGACCCAGTACTTC,CASSDRVRGTQYF
TRBJ2-7,-,-,TRBV28,TGTGCCAGCAGTGCCCGCTACGAGCAGTACTTC,CASSARYEQYF
TRBJ1-1,-,-,TRBV7-8,TGTGCCAGCAGCTTAGTAGTACGGGTGGCTGAAGCTTTCTTT,CASSLVVRVAEAFF
TRBJ1-5,-,-,TRBV28,TGTGCCAGCAGTCGGACTGGGCAAGGGCCCCAGCATTTT,CASSRTGQGPQHF
TRBJ2-3,-,TRBD2,TRBV2,TGTGCCAGTCTAGCGGGAGTAGCAGATACGCAGTATTTT,CASLAGVADTQYF
TRBJ1-5,few,-,TRBV28,TGTGCCAGCACAGGCTACGGGGATCAGCCCCAGCATTTT,CASTGYGDQPQHF
TRBJ1-2,-,-,TRBV9,TGTGCCAGCAGCGTAGGTGACCCTCGGGGATGCACCTTC,CASSVGDPRGCTF
TRBJ1-5,-,-,TRBV19,TGTGCCAGTTCCTTAGACCCTTTTCGAAATAGCAATCAGCCCCAGCATTTT,CASSLDPFRNSNQPQHF
TRBJ2-2,-,-,TRBV11-3,TGTGCCAGCAGTTCTCCTCCCACCGGGGAGCTGTTTTTT,CASSSPPTGELFF
TRBJ2-5,-,-,TRBV2,TGTGCCAGCAGTGAAAACAGGGAAGAGACCCAGTACTTC,CASSENREETQYF
TRBJ2-3,-,TRBD2,TRBV4-1,TGCGCCAGCAGCCAAGAACTAGCGGGAGCAGGCACAGATACGCAGTATTTT,CASSQELAGAGTDTQYF
TRBJ2-7,-,-,TRBV6-1,TGTGCCAGCAGTGACTTTGGGCGGGGGCCAGCAAGAATCGAGCAGTACTTC,CASSDFGRGPARIEQYF
TRBJ2-5,-,TRBD1,TRBV9,TGTGCCAGCAGCCAGAAAAGACAGGGGGCGCAAGAGACCCAGTACTTC,CASSQKRQGAQETQYF
TRBJ1-3,-,-,TRBV5-6,TGTGCCAGCAGCCTTGCAGGGAAGAGTAGAAACACCATATATTTT,CASSLAGKSRNTIYF
TRBJ2-3,-,-,TRBV10-3,TGTGCCATCAGTGCCGCGAGGGACACAGATACGCAGTATTTT,CAISAARDTDTQYF